The clone carrying this T cell receptor (beta chain) was recorded a few times. TCRdb called the RT-PCR reads again in MiXCR, with one record for every CDR3 protein. The sample lists about 680,000 distinct CDR3 sequences, about 14% occurring once. CDR3 length: 13 amino acids. With 8 bases removed from V and 6 bases from J, the gap between germline ends came to 16 bases. Germline V CDR1 and CDR2: MNHNS, SASEGT. The chain has TRBV6-1 and TRBJ1-2, with a weak D call TRBD1 (6 bases). Sample: memory CD4+ T cells from blood. This receptor was taken from a female donor in good health, serving as a healthy control. The CDR3 reads CASRPWRGDGYTF. As DNA, the CDR3 is TGTGCCAGCCGGCCGTGGAGGGGGGATGGCTACACCTTC.